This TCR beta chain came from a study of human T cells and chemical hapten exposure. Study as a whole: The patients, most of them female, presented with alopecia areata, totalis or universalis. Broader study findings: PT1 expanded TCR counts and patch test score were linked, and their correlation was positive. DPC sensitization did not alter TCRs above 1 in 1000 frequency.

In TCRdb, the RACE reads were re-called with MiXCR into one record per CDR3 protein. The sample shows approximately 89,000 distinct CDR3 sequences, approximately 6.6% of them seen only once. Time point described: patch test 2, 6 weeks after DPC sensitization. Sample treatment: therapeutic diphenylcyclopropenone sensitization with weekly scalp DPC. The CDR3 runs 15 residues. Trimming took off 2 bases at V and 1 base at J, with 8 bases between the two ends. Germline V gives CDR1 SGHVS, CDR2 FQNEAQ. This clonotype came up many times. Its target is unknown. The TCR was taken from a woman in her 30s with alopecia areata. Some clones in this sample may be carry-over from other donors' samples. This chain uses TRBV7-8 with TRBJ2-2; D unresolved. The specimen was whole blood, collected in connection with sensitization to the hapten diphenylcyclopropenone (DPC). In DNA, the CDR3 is TGTGCCAGCAGCTTATCTTGGGGGAACACCGGGGAGCTGTTTTTT. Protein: CASSLSWGNTGELFF. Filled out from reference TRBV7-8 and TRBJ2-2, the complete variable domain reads GAGVSQSPRYKVAKRGQDVALRCDPISGHVSLFWYQQALGQGPEFLTYFQNEAQLDKSGLPSDRFFAERPEGSVSTLKIQRTQQEDSAVYLCASSLSWGNTGELFFGEGSRLTVL.